The clone carrying this TCR beta chain was counted only a few times. What it binds is not known. This CDR3 spans 14 amino acids. V gave up 3 bases and J gave up 7 bases, with 12 bases separating them. Germline CDR1 reads SGHTA; CDR2 reads FQGNSA. This specimen belongs to a study of T-cell memory formation after mild COVID-19. Study-wide results and caveats: CD4/CD8 balance held among clones contracting day 15 to 85, and later expanders leaned CD4+.

TCRdb itself ran the 5' RACE reads through MiXCR, one entry per CDR3 protein. Of about 430,000 distinct CDR3 sequences listed, roughly 18% are singletons. Sequenced sample: PBMCs or a T cell subset sorted from them (not recorded which). The sequence came from a young man who had mild COVID-19 (a few samples of this study predate the infection). Cell type and time point are not known. This chain uses TRBV7-2 with TRBJ1-4; D might be TRBD1 (5 bases). The CDR3 spells CASSFQWGGEKLFF. CDR3 nucleotides: TGTGCCAGCAGCTTCCAGTGGGGGGGTGAAAAACTGTTTTTT.